A single sample is the source of the 6 T cell receptor beta chains below, sequenced in a study of T cells in Graves' hyperthyroidism and ophthalmopathy. Regions amplified from RNA transcripts were the TCR beta CDR3 regions. TCR CDR3 underwent first-round RT-PCR with the HTBI primer set. TCRdb recomputed calls from the multiplex PCR reads with MiXCR, one row per CDR3 protein. The sample includes around 200,000 distinct CDR3 sequences, around 17% seen only once; the top ten take roughly 44%. The specimen sequenced was blood. All receptors derive from a man in his forties or fifties with Graves' hyperthyroidism.

There are many counts of this clonotype. The V gene is TRBV4-3, the J gene TRBJ2-7; D possibly corresponds to TRBD2 (7 bases). This CDR3 has 15 amino acids. Germline assignment: CDR1 LGHNA and CDR2 YSLEER. With 4 bases removed from V and 2 bases from J, the gap between germline ends came to 15 bases. CDR3 DNA: TGCGCCAGCAGCCCAGAGGCGGGGGCCCCCTACGAGCAGTACTTC. Encoded protein: CASSPEAGAPYEQYF.

V gene TRBV29-1 combines with J gene TRBJ2-1; TRBD1 matches at 12 bases. This CDR3 has 15 residues. Trimming at V came to 6 bases and at J to 4 bases, leaving 7 bases not matched to a gene. CDR1 is SQVTM, CDR2 ANQGSEA, per germline. Here the CDR3 DNA reads TGCAGCGTGGTCGGGACAGGGGGCGGGTACAATGAGCAGTTCTTC. Amino acid sequence: CSVVGTGGGYNEQFF.

This clonotype was counted between two and nine times. The chain is built from TRBV6-2 or TRBV6-3 and TRBJ1-2; D perhaps matches TRBD1 (5 bases). V lost 5 bases to trimming and J lost 3 bases, with 16 bases between them. The CDR3 sequence is 15 residues long. Germline loops: CDR1 MNHEY, CDR2 SVGEGT. This chain's CDR3 is CASSPPAGDDYGYTF. CDR3 in DNA: TGTGCCAGCAGTCCCCCGGCTGGGGACGACTATGGCTACACCTTC.

This clonotype has ten or more counts. The chain recombines TRBV13 with TRBJ2-1; possibly TRBD2 for D (6 bases). CDR3 length: 14 residues. V dropped 5 bases and J dropped 5 bases, with 13 bases sitting between them. Germline values: CDR1 PRHDT, CDR2 FYEKMQ (reference sequence). CDR3 loop: CASSITRGNNEQFF. DNA of the CDR3: TGTGCCAGCAGCATCACCCGGGGGAACAATGAGCAGTTCTTC.

Ten or more counts support this clonotype. V gene TRBV6-1 combines with J gene TRBJ1-6, with 11 bases matching TRBD1. This CDR3 is built from 14 residues. V gave up 6 bases and J gave up 7 bases; unmatched junction bases: 2. Per germline, CDR1 MNHNS and CDR2 SASEGT. CDR3 sequence (DNA): TGTGCCAGCAGAGGGACAGGGGGAAATTCACCCCTCCACTTT. Translation gives CASRGTGGNSPLHF.

Comment on this clonotype: A much bigger clone sits one base away, suggesting this may be a read error. The V and J genes are TRBV3-1 and TRBJ2-7; 7 positions agree with TRBD2. CDR1 is LGHDT and CDR2 is YNNKEL in the germline V gene (reference sequence). With V trimmed by 1 base and J by 6 bases, 9 bases remained unmatched. There are 15 residues in the CDR3. The DNA for the CDR3 is TGTGCCAGCAGCCAAGGTTCGCGGGGGAACTGCGAGCAGTACTTC. Its protein is CASSQGSRGNCEQYF.